This T cell receptor (beta chain) appears in the sequencing data of a study of beta chain features in type 1 diabetes. General study findings and limits: Insertions were fewer and deletions more numerous at VDJ junctions in type 1 diabetes patients.

CDR1 and CDR2 from the germline V gene are KGHSH and LQKENI. The CDR3 has 14 residues. Trimming removed 4 bases from V and 2 bases from J; junction bases left unmatched: 4. All of the isolated RNA was reverse transcribed, so expressed TCRB transcripts were sequenced. Clones were sequenced by immunoSEQ multiplex PCR, and TCRdb holds only the in-frame ones, with some missing. The data show approximately 110,000 clones, approximately 39% seen once. This clone was counted only a few times. Its specificity is unknown. Sequencing used stem cell memory CD4+ T cells from blood. The sequence derives from a woman aged 18-35 years in good health. The genes are TRBV18 and TRBJ2-7; the match to TRBD1 covers 8 bases. CDR3 nucleotide sequence: TGTGCCAGCTCACATGGACAGGGTCCCTACGAGCAGTACTTC. Its translation: CASSHGQGPYEQYF.